This T cell receptor beta chain was identified during a study of Ad26.COV2.S vaccination and SARS-CoV-2 variants. Study-level results: After vaccination, substantial breadth of spike-specific CD8+ and CD4+ responses was reported.

Clones were read by immunoSEQ multiplex PCR, and TCRdb kept only the in-frame ones, dropping some. The sample lists approximately 480,000 clones; approximately 88% were seen once. This clone was observed once. Its matching antigen is unknown. V was shortened by 8 bases and J by 2 bases, with 7 bases between the two germline ends. The CDR3 extends over 12 amino acids. CDR1 and CDR2 from the germline V gene are MDHEN and SYDVKM. The treatment is: around 19 received Ad26.COV2.S at low or high dose, single or two shots; about 5 received placebo; per-sample allocation not given. At day 63 after the first vaccine or placebo injection, samples were drawn. The donor was a Boston adult aged 18-55 years.

This clonotype was sampled from a person between 18 and 60 years old who received the Ad26.COV2.S COVID-19 vaccine or a placebo. The specimen was peripheral blood, collected in a trial of Ad26.COV2.S vaccine versus placebo. J is TRBJ1-3 and V is TRBV28; D gene uncertain. This CDR3 reads CASLAAGNTIYF. The CDR3 DNA reads as TGTGCCAGCCTTGCGGCTGGAAACACCATATATTTT.